This T cell receptor (beta chain) was documented in a study of long-term antiretroviral therapy in people with HIV. CDR3 size: 15 residues. In germline, CDR1 is SGHAT, CDR2 FQNNGV. Trimming took 5 bases from V and 3 from J; bases not matched to a gene: 10. The libraries were made with immunoSEQ v3.0 at survey level. Data came from immunoSEQ multiplex PCR; TCRdb stores just in-frame clones and leaves some out. Of some 24,000 clones in the sample, 81% are singletons; the top ten hold approximately 15%. Remarks on this clone: The target antigen is unknown.

Study results and caveats: Dominance of pre-ART expanded clones persisted, fluctuating and often declining after ART. Information on adherence, resistance and therapy changes was unavailable.

Every participant gave one or more pre-ART and two or more post-ART PBMC samples. The input for sequencing was unsorted PBMCs, taken at the start of antiretroviral therapy, before treatment. The receptor was isolated from a woman aged 18 to 35 with HIV. The V call is TRBV11-2, the J call TRBJ2-7, with 7 bases identical to TRBD1. CDR3 amino acids: CASSLTPGQLYEQYF. The CDR3 DNA sequence: TGTGCCAGCAGCCTGACCCCGGGACAGCTCTACGAGCAGTACTTC.